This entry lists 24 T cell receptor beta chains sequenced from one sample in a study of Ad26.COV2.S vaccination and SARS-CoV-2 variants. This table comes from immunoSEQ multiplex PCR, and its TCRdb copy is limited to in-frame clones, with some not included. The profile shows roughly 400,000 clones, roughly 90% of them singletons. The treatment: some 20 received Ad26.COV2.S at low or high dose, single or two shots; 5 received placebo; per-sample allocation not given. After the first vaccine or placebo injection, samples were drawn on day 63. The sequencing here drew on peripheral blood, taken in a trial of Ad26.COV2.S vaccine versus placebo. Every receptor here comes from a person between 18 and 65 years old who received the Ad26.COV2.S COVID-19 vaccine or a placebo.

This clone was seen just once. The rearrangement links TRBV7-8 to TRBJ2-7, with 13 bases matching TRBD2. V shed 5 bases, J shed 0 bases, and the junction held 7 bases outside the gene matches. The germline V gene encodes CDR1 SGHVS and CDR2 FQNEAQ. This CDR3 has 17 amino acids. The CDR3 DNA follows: TGTGCCAGCAGCATCCGGACTAGCGGGGGACCCTCCTACGAGCAGTACTTC. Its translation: CASSIRTSGGPSYEQYF.

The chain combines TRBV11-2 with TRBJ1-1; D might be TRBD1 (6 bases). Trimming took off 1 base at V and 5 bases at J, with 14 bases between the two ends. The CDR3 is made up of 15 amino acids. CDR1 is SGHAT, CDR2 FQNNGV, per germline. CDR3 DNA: TGTGCCAGCAGCTTAGTAGTGGGGGCATGGACTGAAGCTTTCTTT. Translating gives CASSLVVGAWTEAFF.

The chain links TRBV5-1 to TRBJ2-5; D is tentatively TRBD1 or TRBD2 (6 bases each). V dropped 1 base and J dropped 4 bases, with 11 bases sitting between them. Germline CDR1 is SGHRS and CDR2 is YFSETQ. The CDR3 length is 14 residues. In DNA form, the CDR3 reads TGCGCCAGCAGCTTGATACAGGGAGGAGAGACCCAGTACTTC. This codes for CASSLIQGGETQYF.

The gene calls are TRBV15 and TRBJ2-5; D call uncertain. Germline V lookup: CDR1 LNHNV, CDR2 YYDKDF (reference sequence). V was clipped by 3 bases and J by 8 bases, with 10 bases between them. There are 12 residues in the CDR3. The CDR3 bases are TGTGCCACCAGCAGGAGTGAAGGAACCCAGTACTTC. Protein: CATSRSEGTQYF.

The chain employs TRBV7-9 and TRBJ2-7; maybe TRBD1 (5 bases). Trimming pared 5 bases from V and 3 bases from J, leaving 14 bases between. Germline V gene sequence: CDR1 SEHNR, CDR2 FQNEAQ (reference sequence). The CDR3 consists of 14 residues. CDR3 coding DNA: TGTGCCAGCAGCGAATGGACACCCGACTACGAGCAGTACTTC. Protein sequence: CASSEWTPDYEQYF.

The CDR3 here is CASSSERGARDEQYF. The CDR3 nucleotides read TGTGCCAGCAGCTCGGAGCGGGGGGCTCGCGACGAGCAGTACTTC. The rearrangement links TRBV9 to TRBJ2-7; TRBD2 aligns across 9 bases. This CDR3 comprises 15 residues. The J segment lost 5 bases and the V segment lost 4 bases, leaving 10 bases of the junction unmatched. CDR1 and CDR2 (germline): SGDLS, YYNGEE.

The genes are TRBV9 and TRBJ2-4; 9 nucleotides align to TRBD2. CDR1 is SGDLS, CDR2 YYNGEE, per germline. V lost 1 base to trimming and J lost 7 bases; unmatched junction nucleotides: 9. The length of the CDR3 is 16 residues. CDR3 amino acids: CASSVLSGGPANIQYF. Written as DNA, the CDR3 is TGTGCCAGCAGCGTACTGAGCGGGGGGCCCGCGAACATTCAGTACTTC.

The DNA of the CDR3 is TGTGCCAGCAGCCAACGAGGGGGTAACGGGAACACTGAAGCTTTCTTT. Its protein product is CASSQRGGNGNTEAFF. The genes are TRBV3-1 (or the pseudogene TRBV3-2) and TRBJ1-1; D might be TRBD1 (6 bases). Trimming removed 2 bases at V and 1 base at J, with 14 bases between. CDR3 length: 16 residues. Germline V gene data show CDR1 as LGHDT and CDR2 as YNNKEL (reference sequence).

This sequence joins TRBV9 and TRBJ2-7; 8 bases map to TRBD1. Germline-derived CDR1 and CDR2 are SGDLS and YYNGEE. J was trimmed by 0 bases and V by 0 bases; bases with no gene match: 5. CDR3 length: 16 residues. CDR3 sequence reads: CASSVGTGKSSYEQYF. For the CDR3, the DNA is TGTGCCAGCAGCGTAGGGACAGGGAAGAGCTCCTACGAGCAGTACTTC. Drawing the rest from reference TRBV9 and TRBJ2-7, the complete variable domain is DSGVTQTPKHLITATGQRVTLRCSPRSGDLSVYWYQQSLDQGLQFLIQYYNGEERAKGNILERFSAQQFPDLHSELNLSSLELGDSALYFCASSVGTGKSSYEQYFGPGTRLTVT.

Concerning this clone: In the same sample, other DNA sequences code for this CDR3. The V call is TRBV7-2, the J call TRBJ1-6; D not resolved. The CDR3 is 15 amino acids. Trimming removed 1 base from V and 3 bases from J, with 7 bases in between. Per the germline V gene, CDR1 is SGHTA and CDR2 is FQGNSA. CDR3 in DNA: TGTGCCAGCAGCTTAGGGACGGACTATAATTCACCCCTCCACTTT. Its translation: CASSLGTDYNSPLHF.

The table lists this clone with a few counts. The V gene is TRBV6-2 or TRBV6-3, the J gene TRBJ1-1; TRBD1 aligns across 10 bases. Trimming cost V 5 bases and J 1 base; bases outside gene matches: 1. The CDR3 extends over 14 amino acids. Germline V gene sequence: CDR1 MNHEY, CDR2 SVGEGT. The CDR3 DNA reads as TGTGCCAGCAGTAGGACAGGGGGGAACACTGAAGCTTTCTTT. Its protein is CASSRTGGNTEAFF.

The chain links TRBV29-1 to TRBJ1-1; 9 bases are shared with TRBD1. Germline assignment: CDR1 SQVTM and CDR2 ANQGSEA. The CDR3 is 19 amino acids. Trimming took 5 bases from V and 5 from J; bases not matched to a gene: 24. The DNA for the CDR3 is TGCAGCGTTTTCGGCCCGATAAAAGACAGGGGGGCTAGAGGAACTGAAGCTTTCTTT. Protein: CSVFGPIKDRGARGTEAFF.

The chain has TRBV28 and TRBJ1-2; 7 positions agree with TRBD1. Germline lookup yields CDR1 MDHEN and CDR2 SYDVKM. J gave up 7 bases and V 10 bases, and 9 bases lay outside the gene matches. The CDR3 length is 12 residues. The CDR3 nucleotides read TGTGCCACAAAACAGGGGCCGGCTGGCTACACCTTC. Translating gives CATKQGPAGYTF.

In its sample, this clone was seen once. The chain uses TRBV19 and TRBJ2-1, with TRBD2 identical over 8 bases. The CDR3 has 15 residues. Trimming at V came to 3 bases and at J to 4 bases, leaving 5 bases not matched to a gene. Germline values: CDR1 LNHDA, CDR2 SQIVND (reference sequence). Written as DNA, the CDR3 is TGTGCCAGTAGTATGTTTAGCGGGATGTACAATGAGCAGTTCTTC. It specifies CASSMFSGMYNEQFF. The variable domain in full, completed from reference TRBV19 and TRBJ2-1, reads DGGITQSPKYLFRKEGQNVTLSCEQNLNHDAMYWYRQDPGQGLRLIYYSQIVNDFQKGDIAEGYSVSREKKESFPLTVTSAQKNPTAFYLCASSMFSGMYNEQFFGPGTRLTVL.

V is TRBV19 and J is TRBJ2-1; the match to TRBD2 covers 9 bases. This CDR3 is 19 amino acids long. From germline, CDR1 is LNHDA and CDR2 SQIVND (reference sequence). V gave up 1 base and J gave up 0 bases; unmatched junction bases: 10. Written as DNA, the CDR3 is TGTGCCAGTAGTATAGCCGGGGCTAGCGGGGTCCTCTCCTACAATGAGCAGTTCTTC. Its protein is CASSIAGASGVLSYNEQFF.

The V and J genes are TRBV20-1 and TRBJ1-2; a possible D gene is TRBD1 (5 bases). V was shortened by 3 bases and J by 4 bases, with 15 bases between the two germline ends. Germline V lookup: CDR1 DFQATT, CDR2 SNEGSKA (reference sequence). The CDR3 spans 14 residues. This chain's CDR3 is CSASFDAGSYGYTF. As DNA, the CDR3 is TGCAGTGCTAGTTTTGATGCAGGGTCCTATGGCTACACCTTC.

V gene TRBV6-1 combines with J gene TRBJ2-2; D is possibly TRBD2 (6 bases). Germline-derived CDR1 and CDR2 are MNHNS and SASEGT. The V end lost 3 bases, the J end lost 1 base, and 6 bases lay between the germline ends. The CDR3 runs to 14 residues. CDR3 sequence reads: CASSEEGNTGELFF. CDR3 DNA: TGTGCCAGCAGTGAGGAGGGGAACACCGGGGAGCTGTTTTTT.

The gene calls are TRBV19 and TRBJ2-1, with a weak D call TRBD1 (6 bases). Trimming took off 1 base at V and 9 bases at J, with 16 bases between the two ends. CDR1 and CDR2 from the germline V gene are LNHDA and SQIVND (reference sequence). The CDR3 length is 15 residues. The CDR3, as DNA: TGTGCCAGTAGTATAGCCTTCCGACAGGTCGGTGAGCAGTTCTTC. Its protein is CASSIAFRQVGEQFF.

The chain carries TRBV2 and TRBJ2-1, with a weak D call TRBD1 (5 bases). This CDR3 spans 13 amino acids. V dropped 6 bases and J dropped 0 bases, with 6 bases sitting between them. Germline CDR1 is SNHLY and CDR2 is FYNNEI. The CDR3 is CASSRVSYNEQFF. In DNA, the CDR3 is TGTGCCAGCAGCAGGGTCTCCTACAATGAGCAGTTCTTC.

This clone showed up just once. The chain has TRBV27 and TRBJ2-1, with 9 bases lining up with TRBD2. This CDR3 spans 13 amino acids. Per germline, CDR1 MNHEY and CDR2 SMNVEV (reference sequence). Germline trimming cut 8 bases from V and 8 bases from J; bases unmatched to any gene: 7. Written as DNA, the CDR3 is TGTGCCAGCGCCCTAGCGGGGTTCGATGAGCAGTTCTTC. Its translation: CASALAGFDEQFF.

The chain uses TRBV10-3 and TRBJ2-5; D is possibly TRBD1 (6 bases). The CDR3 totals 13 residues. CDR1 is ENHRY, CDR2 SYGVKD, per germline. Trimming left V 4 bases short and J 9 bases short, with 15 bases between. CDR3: CAISGGPQGSQYF. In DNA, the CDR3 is TGTGCCATCAGTGGTGGGCCTCAGGGGTCCCAGTACTTC.

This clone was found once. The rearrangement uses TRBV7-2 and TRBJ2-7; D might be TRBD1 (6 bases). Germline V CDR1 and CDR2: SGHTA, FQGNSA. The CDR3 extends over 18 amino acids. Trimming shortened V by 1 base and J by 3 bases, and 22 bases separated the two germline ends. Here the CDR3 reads CASSLGSPQDRFFYEQYF. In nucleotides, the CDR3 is TGTGCCAGCAGCTTAGGGTCCCCTCAGGACAGATTCTTCTACGAGCAGTACTTC.

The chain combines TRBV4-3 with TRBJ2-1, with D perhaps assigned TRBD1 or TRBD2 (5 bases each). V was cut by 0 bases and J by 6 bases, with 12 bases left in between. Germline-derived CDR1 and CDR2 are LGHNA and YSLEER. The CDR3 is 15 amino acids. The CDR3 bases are TGCGCCAGCAGCCAAGATCATCTAGGGACCAATGAGCAGTTCTTC. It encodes CASSQDHLGTNEQFF.

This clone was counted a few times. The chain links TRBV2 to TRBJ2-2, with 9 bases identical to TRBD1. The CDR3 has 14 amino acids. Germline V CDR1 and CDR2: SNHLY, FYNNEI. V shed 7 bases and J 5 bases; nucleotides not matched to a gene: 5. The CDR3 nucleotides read TGTGCCAGCAACCCGGACAGGGGAACCGGGGAGCTGTTTTTT. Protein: CASNPDRGTGELFF.